The 24 T cell receptor beta chains listed next were all sequenced from one sample in a study of tumor-infiltrating lymphocytes in oesophageal squamous cell carcinoma (dated by TCRdb to 2015 to 2016). Preparation of the library involved PCR. The data were produced on an Illumina HiSeq 2000. TCRdb took the public reads, trimmed them with fastp at Q25, ran MiXCR for clone calling and kept in-frame beta chains. All rows with the same CDR3 protein become a single entry with the most common DNA and genes. The sample table lists around 26,000 distinct CDR3 sequences, around 38% of them with a count of one. About a quarter of the sample goes to the ten largest clones. The sequencing sample was made of esophageal tumor tissue. These receptors were obtained from a male donor with esophageal squamous cell carcinoma.

The chain has TRBV5-5 and TRBJ1-6; 7 nucleotides line up with TRBD1. The CDR3 runs 16 residues. CDR1 and CDR2 from the germline V gene are SGHKS and YYEKEE (reference sequence). After removal of 4 bases from V and 5 bases from J, the junction contained 9 bases not matched to a gene. The DNA of the CDR3 is TGTGCCAGCAGCATTGGGACAGATCCAAATAATTCACCCCTCCACTTT. This gives the protein CASSIGTDPNNSPLHF.

This CDR3 is CASSQRTTGNYNEQFF. The CDR3 DNA is TGTGCCAGCAGTCAACGGACGACAGGGAACTACAATGAGCAGTTCTTC. This rearrangement joins TRBV6-1 to TRBJ2-1; 7 bases align to TRBD1. This CDR3 is 16 amino acids long. The germline V gene encodes CDR1 MNHNS and CDR2 SASEGT. The V segment lost 5 bases and the J segment 3 bases; nucleotides outside the gene matches: 10.

This clonotype is categorized as medium-sized (0.01 to 0.1%). The J gene is TRBJ2-7, the V gene TRBV7-8, with D possibly TRBD2 on 6 matching bases. This CDR3 comprises 14 residues. CDR1 and CDR2 from the germline V gene are SGHVS and FQNEAQ. Trimming removed 4 bases at V and 1 base at J, with 11 bases between. CDR3 sequence (DNA): TGTGCCAGCAGCTGGGGGACTGAGTCCTACGAGCAGTACTTC. This translates into CASSWGTESYEQYF.

Comment on this clonotype: A junction boundary mismatches the germline segment, possibly from a read error. The chain carries TRBV6-6 and TRBJ2-3; D ambiguous. Looked up from germline, CDR1 is MNHNY and CDR2 is SVGAGI (reference sequence). This CDR3 region has 14 residues. CDR3 in DNA: TGTGCCAGCAGTTACTCGACCGTCGGAAATGAGCAGTTCTTT. This sequence encodes CASSYSTVGNEQFF.

In its sample, this clonotype was seen many times. V usage is TRBV12-3 or TRBV12-4 and J usage is TRBJ1-2; 7 nucleotides match TRBD1. CDR3 length equals 14 residues. Trimming cost V 8 bases and J 13 bases; bases outside gene matches: 19. The CDR3 loop is CASFLSGTVRMPTF. The CDR3 DNA sequence: TGTGCCAGCTTTTTATCCGGGACAGTAAGAATGCCCACCTTC.

This clonotype has a count of ten or more. J is TRBJ2-3 and V is TRBV19; TRBD2 matches 8 bases. Per the germline V gene, CDR1 is LNHDA and CDR2 is SQIVND (reference sequence). The V gene end was trimmed by 7 bases and the J gene end by 6 bases; junction bases not matched to a gene: 18. The CDR3 runs 17 residues. CDR3: CASTNPYAAGVRDTQYF. The CDR3 bases are TGTGCCAGTACAAATCCTTACGCAGCGGGAGTGAGGGATACGCAGTATTTT.

The table lists this clonotype with a few counts. For the CDR3, the DNA is TGTGCCAGCAGCCCTTCGAGGAACGAGCAGTACTTC. Protein product: CASSPSRNEQYF. The chain combines TRBV7-2 with TRBJ2-4; D is unclear. Judging by the DNA end, TRBJ2-7 fits better; the J call may be wrong. Germline V gene lookup returns CDR1 SGHTA and CDR2 FQGNSA. The CDR3 is made up of 12 amino acids.

In its sample, this clonotype was seen a few times. The chain carries TRBV7-8 and TRBJ2-7; D is perhaps TRBD1 (5 bases). Germline CDR1 SGHVS, CDR2 FQNEAQ. The V gene lost 3 bases and the J gene lost 3 bases, with 15 bases spanning the gap. The CDR3 runs 15 residues. The CDR3 DNA sequence: TGTGCCAGCAGCTTGTATGCCCAGGGTAACTACGAGCAGTACTTC. It encodes CASSLYAQGNYEQYF.

The chain links TRBV12-3 or TRBV12-4 to TRBJ2-3, with 9 bases identical to TRBD1. The CDR3 is 14 amino acids. V trimming: 3 bases; J trimming: 4 bases; junction bases outside the gene matches: 2. CDR3 sequence reads: CASSFGTGPDTQYF. The CDR3 coding sequence is TGTGCCAGCAGTTTTGGGACAGGGCCAGATACGCAGTATTTT.

A few counts support this clonotype. V is TRBV2 and J is TRBJ2-5; possible D gene TRBD1, 6 bases. Trimming took off 5 bases at V and 5 bases at J, with 12 bases between the two ends. The length of the CDR3 is 13 residues. The germline CDR1 and CDR2 sequences are SNHLY and FYNNEI. The CDR3 DNA reads TGTGCCAGCAGTTTCCCAGGGGCCGAGACCCAGTACTTC. It specifies CASSFPGAETQYF.

V is TRBV24-1 and J is TRBJ2-4, with 8 bases that match TRBD2. TRBJ2-5 explains the end of the DNA better; the J call may be wrong. Germline CDR1 reads KGHDR; CDR2 reads SFDVKD. The CDR3 loop spans 13 amino acids. The CDR3 here is CATGREDQETQYF. CDR3 coding DNA: TGTGCCACCGGGCGGGAGGATCAAGAGACCCAGTACTTC.

Worth noting for this clonotype: The missing conserved phenylalanine or tryptophan at the end of this CDR3 makes a read error likely. Because the CDR3's place on the DNA is in doubt, the DNA is left out and the CDR3 is given as listed by TCRdb. The chain links TRBV6-2 or TRBV6-3 to TRBJ2-1; whether TRBD1, the table's D call, matches the DNA was not checked. The CDR3 has 16 amino acids, counting both end residues. The germline V gene has CDR1 MNHEY and CDR2 SVGEGT. The CDR3 protein is CASSALGYADEQYFGN.

With regard to this clonotype: The conserved final phenylalanine or tryptophan is absent from the CDR3, which likely points to a read error. The limits of the CDR3 on the DNA are not certain, so only TCRdb's listed CDR3 is given. The genes are TRBV28 and TRBJ2-1; whether TRBD1, the table's D call, matches the DNA was not checked. A total of 18 residues make up the CDR3, ends included. Germline V CDR1 and CDR2: MDHEN, SYDVKM. CDR3 residues: CASSPGGGSPNYGYTFGS.

In this sample, this clonotype turned up a few times. The chain has TRBV27 and TRBJ2-3; D possibly matches TRBD1 or TRBD2 (5 bases each). The CDR3 length is 14 residues. Deletions cut 8 bases from V and 14 bases from J, with 26 bases between. The germline gives CDR1 MNHEY, CDR2 SMNVEV (reference sequence). As DNA, the CDR3 is TGTGCCAGCTCAGGCAGGACAACCACCGGGGAGCTGTATTTT. Translation: CASSGRTTTGELYF.

This clonotype is categorized as medium-sized. The chain combines TRBV7-2 with TRBJ2-7; perhaps TRBD1 as D (6 bases). Per the germline V gene, CDR1 is SGHTA and CDR2 is FQGNSA. V was shortened by 3 bases and J by 1 base, with 10 bases between the two germline ends. The CDR3 is made up of 14 amino acids. The CDR3 DNA reads as TGTGCCAGCAGCTTCGACAGGCTATCCTACGAGCAGTACTTC. Its translation is CASSFDRLSYEQYF.

The chain joins TRBV5-3 to TRBJ1-2; 8 nucleotides line up with TRBD1. TRBV5-3 belongs to the ORF category, with a function that is uncertain. This CDR3 spans 13 amino acids. V lost 8 bases, J lost 4 bases, and 7 bases stayed unmatched. For the CDR3, the DNA is TGTGCCAGCAGCGGACAGGGAGTCTATGGCTACACCTTC. Protein: CASSGQGVYGYTF.

This clonotype has ten or more counts. The chain links TRBV28 to TRBJ2-7; D tentatively reads TRBD1 or TRBD2 (5 bases each). The CDR3 sequence is 12 residues long. The germline V gene encodes CDR1 MDHEN and CDR2 SYDVKM. The V end was cut by 5 bases, the J end by 3 bases, with 8 bases between. The CDR3 DNA sequence: TGTGCCAGCAGTGGGGGATTCTACGAGCAGTACTTC. It translates to CASSGGFYEQYF.

This clonotype has ten or more counts. The chain uses TRBV4-2 and TRBJ2-3; D possibly matches TRBD1 or TRBD2 (6 bases each). Germline lookup yields CDR1 LGHNA and CDR2 YNFKEQ. V lost 0 bases and J lost 4, with 17 bases in between. CDR3 length equals 17 residues. CDR3 protein: CASSQDPAVGGSDTQYF. The CDR3 bases are TGTGCCAGCAGCCAAGATCCGGCGGTAGGGGGGTCAGATACGCAGTATTTT.

In its sample, this clonotype was seen many times. Given a much more abundant clone one base away, this may be a read error. The V gene is TRBV7-6, the J gene TRBJ2-5, with a weak D call TRBD1 (6 bases). The CDR3 length is 13 residues. The germline gives CDR1 SGHVS, CDR2 FNYEAQ. Trimming took 1 base from V and 11 from J, leaving 14 bases between them. Here the CDR3 DNA reads TGTGCCAGCAGCTTAGATAGCAGGGGTGAGCAGTACTTC. This translates into CASSLDSRGEQYF.

A note on this clonotype: Since the CDR3 does not end with the conserved phenylalanine or tryptophan, this likely comes from a read error. The limits of the CDR3 on the DNA are not certain, so only TCRdb's listed CDR3 is given. This chain connects TRBV7-2 to TRBJ2-5; the D call TRBD2 from the table was never checked on the DNA. The germline gives CDR1 SGHTA, CDR2 FQGNSA. The CDR3 totals 18 residues, both ends included. CDR3 in amino acids: CASSRPRGLPRSPLHFGN.

This sequence joins TRBV7-2 and TRBJ1-6; possibly TRBD1 for D (6 bases). V dropped 5 bases and J dropped 6 bases, with 11 bases sitting between them. The CDR3 is 14 amino acids. The V gene's germline CDR1 is SGHTA and CDR2 FQGNSA. Written as DNA, the CDR3 is TGTGCCAGCAGCCCCGGACAGACTAATTCACCCCTCCACTTT. Translation gives CASSPGQTNSPLHF. The full variable domain, rest sourced from reference TRBV7-2 and TRBJ1-6, is GAGVSQSPSNKVTEKGKDVELRCDPISGHTALYWYRQSLGQGLEFLIYFQGNSAPDKSGLPSDRFSAERTGGSVSTLTIQRTQQEDSAVYLCASSPGQTNSPLHFGNGTRLTVT.

In this sample, this clonotype turned up many times. This chain links TRBV6-1 with TRBJ2-3; no clear D. Trimming left V 5 bases short and J 2 bases short, with 11 bases between. The CDR3 consists of 14 residues. Germline V gives CDR1 MNHNS, CDR2 SASEGT. In DNA, the CDR3 is TGTGCCAGCAGTTCTCTGACTCCCACAGATACGCAGTATTTT. It translates to CASSSLTPTDTQYF.

In its sample, this clonotype ranks as medium-sized. This sequence joins TRBV12-3 or TRBV12-4 and TRBJ2-3, with D tentatively TRBD1 or TRBD2 (5 bases each). Trimming cost V 5 bases and J 0 bases, with 12 bases left between them. There are 15 residues in the CDR3. This CDR3 is CASSRDGTSTDTQYF. CDR3 nucleotides: TGTGCCAGCAGTCGGGACGGAACTAGCACAGATACGCAGTATTTT.

The chain has TRBV7-9 and TRBJ2-5; 9 nucleotides line up with TRBD1. There are 15 residues in the CDR3. V shed 1 base and J 4 bases; nucleotides not matched to a gene: 4. Germline CDR1 is SEHNR and CDR2 is FQNEAQ (reference sequence). Written as DNA, the CDR3 is TGTGCCAGCAGCTTAGGGGACAGGGATGGAGAGACCCAGTACTTC. Encoded protein: CASSLGDRDGETQYF.